This T cell receptor (beta chain) was captured in a study of spatial heterogeneity in lung cancer (dated by TCRdb to the late 2010s). In terms of the full investigation: Beta-chain transcripts were consistently detected in greater numbers than alpha-chain transcripts, which likely reflects a higher abundance of beta-chain transcripts. In the raw uncorrected reads, each unique combination of TCR and UMI appeared on average more than ten times. In non-small cell lung cancer, the study made a quantitative comparison of TCR alpha and beta repertoires among multiple tumor regions, matched nontumor lung and blood. Nonsynonymous mutation counts, determined by whole-exome sequencing of tumor tissue, were related to features of the TCR repertoire. At surgery, about 210 tumor regions, 61 to 75 matched nontumor lung samples and 56 PBMC samples were TCR-sequenced for both alpha and beta chains.

About this clonotype: What this receptor recognizes is not known. Per-base qualities were not stored, and no clone one base away is much larger.

This specimen's time point label, interpreted: sample taken at primary tumor resection. TCR sequencing used whole RNA extracted from tumor and nontumor lung tissue, or from cryopreserved PBMC samples, without cell sorting. Samples were obtained from about 75 patients with early-stage, untreated non-small cell lung cancer from the lung TRACERx cohort. Patients were selected for TCR sequencing only if sufficient RNA was available from at least two tumor regions. CDR1 and CDR2 are read off the germline V gene as SGHRS and YFSETQ. Spanning cysteine to phenylalanine, the CDR3 consists of 14 amino acids. Left in the record is the CDR3 DNA by itself, 42 bases read in frame from the first base. At the junction V is shortened by 5 bases and J by 5 bases, with 15 bases in between. The research as a whole found: Ubiquitous expanded tumor TCRs were detected in blood more often at tumor resection than at routine follow-up. Confirming at a functional level the hypothesis that regional TCRs recognize regional mutations was considered to require additional single-cell paired TCR alpha and beta sequencing.

The library was made by 5' RACE. Sequencing instrument: NextSeq 500. In the TCR library protocol, a unique molecular identifier was attached to each TCR cDNA molecule so that PCR and sequencing errors could be corrected. The paper's processing steps were these. Decombinator tools were used for TCR identification, UMI-based error correction and CDR3 extraction. Expanded TCRs were defined as those above a frequency of 2 per 1,000, corresponding to the top 1% of the tumor frequency distribution. Renyi diversity was calculated using the R vegan package after each repertoire was subsampled 100 times to 5,000 TCRs. CDR3 similarity networks were built from amino acid triplet string-kernel similarity, with CDR3s being connected when pairwise similarity was above 0.82. The raw public reads went through TCRdb reprocessing: fastp at Q25, MiXCR clone calling, in-frame beta chains kept. Duplicate CDR3 protein sequences are folded into a single record with the most common DNA and genes. TCRdb, not the original authors, processed these V and J calls. Within this sample are roughly 49,000 distinct CDR3 sequences, with over 5.5% of them counted one time only. Clones ranked in the top ten supply about 3% of the sample.

The starting material was PBMCs, obtained at surgery. The origin of this receptor is a female donor with early-stage non-small cell lung cancer. Here the chain combines TRBV5-1 and TRBJ2-3, with TRBD2 perhaps the D gene, on 7 matching bases. This receptor has the CDR3 CASRGGGAVDTQYF. The DNA sequence is given as TGCGCCAGCAGAGGTGGGGGGGCCGTAGATACGCAGTATTTT.